These 7 T cell receptor beta chains originate from one sample sequenced in a study of T-cell reconstitution after alpha-beta-depleted transplantation in children (TCRdb year 2016). The sample's treatment or condition label is to be understood as: allogeneic hematopoietic cell transplantation with graft depleted of TCRalphabeta T cells and CD19 B cells. Receptor amplification or capture employed PCR. Sequenced using an Illumina HiSeq 2500. TCR libraries were prepared with molecular barcoding, using unique molecular identifiers to normalize TCRbeta repertoire quantification. TCRdb reworked the public reads: Q25 trimming with fastp, MiXCR clone assembly, productive beta chains retained. Identical CDR3 proteins give one entry, which carries the most common genes and DNA. The sample table lists 440,000 or so distinct CDR3 sequences, approximately 42% of them with a count of one. The ten biggest clones cover around 29% of the sample.

The input for sequencing was PBMCs, taken before TCRalphabeta/CD19-depleted stem cell transplant. The receptors originated from a girl aged 2-10 years with aplastic anemia, due to receive a stem cell transplant.

J is TRBJ2-6 and V is TRBV21-1. TRBV21-1 is deemed a pseudogene. This CDR3 spans 17 amino acids. The CDR3 coding sequence is TGTGCCAGCAGCAAAAATGAGGAAATGGCTGGGGCCAACGTCCTGACTTTC. Protein: CASSKNEEMAGANVLTF.

The chain recombines TRBV10-1 with TRBJ2-5; 7 positions agree with TRBD2. V was clipped by 6 bases and J by 3 bases; unmatched bases: 7. Germline V gene data show CDR1 as WNHNN and CDR2 as SYGVQD (reference sequence). The CDR3 loop spans 14 amino acids. CDR3 sequence: CASSMAGAKETQYF. DNA for the CDR3: TGCGCCAGCAGCATGGCGGGAGCCAAAGAGACCCAGTACTTC.

The chain links TRBV24-1 to TRBJ2-3; D call uncertain. The CDR3 sequence is 15 residues long. V lost 3 bases, J lost 2 bases, and 11 bases lay in between. Germline V gene data show CDR1 as KGHDR and CDR2 as SFDVKD. CDR3 nucleotides: TGTGCCACCAGTGATACTCGACGCTCCACAGATACGCAGTATTTT. It yields the protein CATSDTRRSTDTQYF.

The chain has TRBV7-8 and TRBJ2-1, with D perhaps matching TRBD2 (5 bases). CDR3 length equals 16 residues. V lost 4 bases and J lost 4, with 17 bases in between. Germline V lookup: CDR1 SGHVS, CDR2 FQNEAQ. CDR3 amino acids: CASSSPSRRNYNEQFF. CDR3 nucleotide sequence: TGTGCCAGCAGCTCCCCTAGCCGAAGGAATTACAATGAGCAGTTCTTC. The full variable domain, in which reference TRBV7-8 and TRBJ2-1 provide the parts outside the CDR3, is GAGVSQSPRYKVAKRGQDVALRCDPISGHVSLFWYQQALGQGPEFLTYFQNEAQLDKSGLPSDRFFAERPEGSVSTLKIQRTQQEDSAVYLCASSSPSRRNYNEQFFGPGTRLTVL.

The rearrangement uses TRBV4-2 and TRBJ1-2; D is uncertain. This CDR3 contains 15 residues. From germline, CDR1 is LGHNA and CDR2 YNFKEQ. V lost 1 base and J 2 bases, leaving 11 bases between the germline ends. The chain's CDR3 is CASSQVGLSNYGYTF. The CDR3 region has the DNA TGTGCCAGCAGCCAAGTAGGCCTTTCAAACTATGGCTACACCTTC.

This clonotype occurred a few times. The rearrangement links TRBV7-6 to TRBJ1-1, with a tentative D call TRBD1 (5 bases). V was pared by 4 bases and J by 11 bases, with 14 bases between. The germline V gene encodes CDR1 SGHVS and CDR2 FNYEAQ. This CDR3 is built from 12 residues. The CDR3 DNA sequence: TGTGCCAGCAGCTCAAGGCTAGGGGAGGCTTTCTTT. It translates to CASSSRLGEAFF.

In this sample, this clonotype turned up many times. The chain carries TRBV9 and TRBJ1-1; D gene ambiguous. The germline gives CDR1 SGDLS, CDR2 YYNGEE. V dropped 3 bases and J dropped 8 bases, with 17 bases sitting between them. The length of the CDR3 is 14 residues. CDR3 sequence (DNA): TGTGCCAGCAGCGCCGGGAGCCTCTTATCCGAAGCTTTCTTT. Its protein product is CASSAGSLLSEAFF.